The rows below give T cell receptor beta chains drawn from one sample of a study of T cell clones after liver transplantation. Sequencing was performed with immunoSEQ multiplex PCR; in TCRdb, only in-frame clones are kept and a portion is missing. The table shows tens of thousands of clones, with under 85% occurring only once. Sequencing was performed on CD4+ T cells from blood, taken at the 22-month timepoint. The receptors derive from a human patient who received a liver transplant. The T cells may partly be graft donor cells. The CDR3 runs from the conserved cysteine through the conserved F or W. The D gene is left open where the match is weak. Part of the rows lack a size; the others show once, few, many or a class for expanded clones.

d_call,clone_size,j_call,v_call,cdr3_nt,cdr3_aa
.,medium-sized,TRBJ1-6,TRBV4-1,TGCGCCAGCAGCCAAGATCACAGGGTTCACTCACCCCTCCACTTT,CASSQDHRVHSPLHF
.,.,TRBJ2-6,TRBV11-3,TGTGCCAGCAGCTTAAGAGGTGGGGCCAACGTCCTGACTTTC,CASSLRGGANVLTF
.,once,TRBJ1-5,TRBV19,TGTGCCAGTAGCGGACGGAGCCCTATGTATAGCAATCAGCCCCAGCATTTT,CASSGRSPMYSNQPQHF
TRBD1,.,TRBJ1-5,TRBV28,TGTGCCAGCAGTTTGGGGACAGGGTCAGGTCAGCCCCAGCATTTT,CASSLGTGSGQPQHF
.,.,TRBJ1-6,TRBV6-1,TGTGCCATCACCCCTGACTATTCACCCCTCCACTTT,CAITPDYSPLHF
.,.,TRBJ2-2,TRBV28,TGTGTCAGCAGTCCCGGGGGGCCGAGGACCGGGGAGCTGTTTTTT,CVSSPGGPRTGELFF
TRBD1,.,TRBJ1-2,TRBV6-6,TGTGCCAGCAGTCCCGGACAGGGGGACTATGGCTACACCTTC,CASSPGQGDYGYTF
.,few,TRBJ1-2,TRBV5-8,TGTGCCAGCAGCTTGATACCGGTGCGCTATGGCTACACCTTC,CASSLIPVRYGYTF
.,.,TRBJ2-7,TRBV11-2,TGTGCCAGCAGCGCCTTCAGGGCCTACGAGCAGTACTTC,CASSAFRAYEQYF
TRBD1,.,TRBJ1-2,TRBV6-5,TGTGCCAGCACTCTATCCGGGACAGCGCGGGATGGCCACACCTTC,CASTLSGTARDGHTF
TRBD2,.,TRBJ2-7,TRBV5-1,TGCGCCAGCAGCTTGCTAGCGGGGGGCTCCTACGAGCAGTACTTC,CASSLLAGGSYEQYF
TRBD1,.,TRBJ1-3,TRBV30,TGTGCCTGGAGTATGGGACAGACTGGAAACACCATATATTTT,CAWSMGQTGNTIYF
TRBD1,.,TRBJ2-5,TRBV29-1,TGCAGCGTGGCGGACAGGGCGCAAGAGACCCAGTACTTC,CSVADRAQETQYF
TRBD1,many,TRBJ1-2,TRBV7-2,TGTGCCAGCAAGGGACAGGGGGAGGTCTATGGCTACACCTTC,CASKGQGEVYGYTF
.,.,TRBJ2-2,TRBV9,TGTGCCAGCAGCGTAGGAAGGCAGGCCGCCGGGGAGCTGTTTTTT,CASSVGRQAAGELFF
.,.,TRBJ1-4,TRBV2,TGTGCCAGCAGTGTAGGAGCAACTAATGAAAAACTGTTTTTT,CASSVGATNEKLFF
TRBD1,.,TRBJ1-4,TRBV30,TGTGCCTGGAGCGGACAGGGGGCGGGAGAAAAACTGTTTTTT,CAWSGQGAGEKLFF
.,.,TRBJ2-3,TRBV29-1,TGCAGCGTTGAAGAAAAGTTCGGTACGCAGTATTTT,CSVEEKFGTQYF
.,.,TRBJ2-3,TRBV6-1,TGTGCCAGCAGTGAAGCCACAGATACGCAGTATTTT,CASSEATDTQYF
.,medium-sized,TRBJ2-5,TRBV2,TGTGCCAGCGGACCAGGGGGGGGAGAGACCCAGTACTTC,CASGPGGGETQYF
.,.,TRBJ2-7,TRBV11-2,TGTGTCAGCAGCTTAGCTACAGGGCCAGTTGGGGAGCAGTACTTC,CVSSLATGPVGEQYF
TRBD2,.,TRBJ2-5,TRBV7-7,TGTGCTAGCAGCCCAGCGGGGGGCCCAGAGACCCAGTACTTC,CASSPAGGPETQYF
.,few,TRBJ1-2,TRBV29-1,TGCAGCGTTGTCGTCGGAGCCACTCGCTATGGCTACACCTTC,CSVVVGATRYGYTF
.,few,TRBJ2-3,TRBV7-9,TGTGCCAGCAGCTTAGGACAGTTGACAGATACGCAGTATTTT,CASSLGQLTDTQYF
.,once,TRBJ1-4,TRBV6-6,TGTGCCAGCAGTTATCGGACCACGAAGGCTAATGAAAAACTGTTTTTT,CASSYRTTKANEKLFF
TRBD2,.,TRBJ2-1,TRBV7-8,TGTGCCAGCAGCTCCCTTAGCGGGGGGTTCTACAATGAGCAGTTCTTC,CASSSLSGGFYNEQFF
TRBD2,.,TRBJ2-7,TRBV28,TGTGCCAGCAGTTCTAGCGGGGGAATCTACGAGCAGTACTTC,CASSSSGGIYEQYF
TRBD1,.,TRBJ2-2,TRBV6-5,TGTGCCAGCAGAGGGACAGGGGACACCGGGGAGCTGTTTTTT,CASRGTGDTGELFF
.,.,TRBJ2-6,TRBV9,TGTGCCAGCAGCTTCAGGGGAGCTGGGGCCAACGTCCTGACTTTC,CASSFRGAGANVLTF
.,.,TRBJ1-6,TRBV7-8,TGTGCCAGCAGCCCTGGGCGGAATTCACCCCTCCACTTT,CASSPGRNSPLHF
.,.,TRBJ1-4,TRBV12-2,TGTGCAAGTCGCCCCGGACAGGGGGTATTGGAAAAACTGTTTTTT,CASRPGQGVLEKLFF
.,.,TRBJ1-5,TRBV28,TGTGCCAGCAGTTATCTTACAGGGAAGCGCAATCAGCCCCAGCATTTT,CASSYLTGKRNQPQHF
.,.,TRBJ1-2,TRBV7-9,TGTGCCAGCAGCTTAGGAGACAGAAACTATGGCTACACCTTC,CASSLGDRNYGYTF
.,.,TRBJ2-2,TRBV2,TGTGCCAGCAGTTATAAATGGGGGACCGGGGAGCTGTTTTTT,CASSYKWGTGELFF
TRBD1,few,TRBJ1-5,TRBV6-1,TGTGCCAGCAGTGGGGACAGGGGGGATAGTAGCAATCAGCCCCAGCATTTT,CASSGDRGDSSNQPQHF
TRBD1,.,TRBJ1-1,TRBV7-8,TGTGCCAGCAGCGCGGGACAGCGCCTTAACACTGAAGCTTTCTTT,CASSAGQRLNTEAFF
.,few,TRBJ1-5,TRBV30,TGTGCCTGGAGTGTCGGGGGTCAGCCCCAGCATTTT,CAWSVGGQPQHF